These T cell receptor beta chains were read from a single sample in a study of Graves' ophthalmopathy and Graves' hyperthyroidism. MiXCR, run by TCRdb on the multiplex PCR reads, gives a single entry per CDR3 protein. The sample has about 370,000 distinct CDR3 sequences; about 18% are singletons. Sequencing was done on a sample of peripheral blood. The receptors here all came from an adult woman with stable Graves' hyperthyroidism. The CDR3 runs from the conserved cysteine through the conserved F or W. D genes are given only for firm matches. The size entry is marked missing in some rows and otherwise reads once, few, many or a size class.

J | V | size | D | CDR3 | DNA
TRBJ1-1 | TRBV19 | many | . | CASNPGGGDTEAFF | TGTGCCAGTAACCCCGGGGGGGGGGACACTGAAGCTTTCTTT
TRBJ1-2 | TRBV12-3/TRBV12-4 | many | . | CASSKGQFGSGYTF | TGTGCCAGCAGTAAAGGACAGTTTGGGTCTGGCTACACCTTC
TRBJ2-5 | TRBV28 | many | . | CASSLFSGVETQYF | TGTGCCAGCAGTTTATTCTCGGGGGTAGAGACCCAGTACTTC
TRBJ1-2 | TRBV12-3/TRBV12-4 | many | . | CASSPLGARAHGYTF | TGTGCCAGCAGTCCCCTTGGGGCCAGGGCCCATGGCTACACCTTC
TRBJ2-2 | TRBV7-2 | many | . | CASRTTRTGELFF | TGTGCCAGCAGGACCACGAGAACCGGGGAGCTGTTTTTT
TRBJ2-5 | TRBV20-1 | . | . | CSARVFGGETQYF | TGCAGTGCTAGAGTATTTGGGGGGGAGACCCAGTACTTC
TRBJ2-7 | TRBV14 | many | . | CASSQKQGRRNEQYF | TGTGCCAGCAGCCAAAAACAGGGAAGGCGAAACGAGCAGTACTTC
TRBJ1-1 | TRBV19 | . | . | CASSRAGQGNTEAFF | TGTGCCAGTAGTAGAGCAGGGCAGGGGAACACTGAAGCTTTCTTT
TRBJ1-5 | TRBV2 | . | TRBD1 | CASRSQGSNQPQHF | TGTGCCAGCAGGTCACAGGGGAGCAATCAGCCCCAGCATTTT
TRBJ2-7 | TRBV20-1 | few | TRBD1 | CSARRPGQGFHEQYF | TGCAGTGCTAGAAGGCCGGGACAGGGGTTCCACGAGCAGTACTTC
TRBJ1-1 | TRBV25-1 | . | . | CASSDWPGHENTEAFF | TGTGCCAGCAGTGACTGGCCGGGACATGAGAACACTGAAGCTTTCTTT
TRBJ2-7 | TRBV20-1 | . | TRBD1 | CSAPTGLHSYEQYF | TGCAGTGCTCCGACAGGGCTCCACTCCTACGAGCAGTACTTC
TRBJ2-7 | TRBV4-1 | many | . | CASSQEVSVSSYEQYF | TGCGCCAGCAGCCAAGAAGTTAGCGTTAGCTCCTACGAGCAGTACTTC
TRBJ1-6 | TRBV5-1 | . | . | CASSLDHNSPLHF | TGCGCCAGCAGCTTGGACCATAATTCGCCCCTCCACTTT
TRBJ1-1 | TRBV11-1 | . | TRBD1 | CASSTGTGGRNTEAFF | TGTGCCAGCAGCACCGGGACAGGGGGCCGGAACACTGAAGCTTTCTTT
TRBJ2-7 | TRBV15 | many | TRBD1 | CATSRNRGYEQYF | TGTGCCACCAGCAGGAACAGGGGCTACGAGCAGTACTTC
TRBJ2-7 | TRBV29-1 | many | . | CSVEFGGRPSYEQYF | TGCAGCGTTGAATTTGGGGGACGGCCATCCTACGAGCAGTACTTC
TRBJ1-3 | TRBV6-1 | many | . | CASSEALVLSGNTIYF | TGTGCCAGCAGTGAAGCGCTCGTTCTTTCTGGAAACACCATATATTTT
TRBJ1-1 | TRBV6-1 | many | . | CASSVGQTLFDTEAFF | TGTGCCAGCAGTGTGGGTCAGACACTATTTGACACTGAAGCTTTCTTT
TRBJ2-7 | TRBV5-6 | many | TRBD1 | CASSLEDEGAAYEQYF | TGTGCCAGCAGCTTGGAGGACGAGGGGGCGGCCTACGAGCAGTACTTC
TRBJ2-2 | TRBV19 | many | . | CASTWVGGELFF | TGTGCCAGTACGTGGGTAGGCGGGGAGCTGTTTTTT
TRBJ1-5 | TRBV28 | many | . | CASSTALGQPQHF | TGTGCCAGCAGTACAGCCCTCGGACAGCCCCAGCATTTT
TRBJ1-1 | TRBV10-3 | once | TRBD1 | CAISGQGPNTEAFF | TGTGCCATCAGCGGACAGGGGCCGAACACTGAAGCTTTCTTT
TRBJ2-5 | TRBV12-3/TRBV12-4 | many | . | CASSELETQYF | TGTGCCAGCAGTGAACTAGAGACCCAGTACTTC
TRBJ1-1 | TRBV12-3/TRBV12-4 | many | . | CASSTNRANTEAFF | TGTGCCAGCAGCACTAACAGGGCTAACACTGAAGCTTTCTTT
TRBJ2-7 | TRBV6-2/TRBV6-3 | many | . | CASRRPGGYEQYF | TGTGCCAGCAGGAGGCCAGGTGGCTACGAGCAGTACTTC
TRBJ2-7 | TRBV7-2 | many | . | CASSSDRQRQYF | TGTGCCAGCAGCTCGGACCGACAGCGGCAGTACTTC
TRBJ1-2 | TRBV30 | many | . | CAWSPLGFGYTF | TGTGCCTGGAGTCCCCTTGGGTTCGGCTACACCTTC
TRBJ1-6 | TRBV20-1 | many | . | CSARGGDSPLHF | TGCAGTGCTCGGGGCGGGGACTCACCCCTCCACTTT
TRBJ2-7 | TRBV15 | once | TRBD1 | CATSVDRRSYDQYF | TGTGCCACCAGCGTGGACAGGCGATCCTACGATCAGTACTTC
TRBJ2-2 | TRBV9 | . | . | CASSVTGQNTGELFF | TGTGCCAGCAGCGTAACGGGACAGAACACCGGGGAGCTGTTTTTT
TRBJ2-5 | TRBV27 | . | TRBD1 | CASRLQGQETQYF | TGTGCCAGCAGACTACAGGGGCAAGAGACCCAGTACTTC
TRBJ1-5 | TRBV29-1 | many | . | CSVEGGGPYSNQPQHF | TGCAGCGTTGAGGGCGGCGGGCCGTATAGCAATCAGCCCCAGCATTTT
TRBJ1-3 | TRBV29-1 | many | . | CSVRNSGNTIYF | TGCAGCGTCCGGAACTCTGGAAACACCATATATTTT
TRBJ2-7 | TRBV28 | many | TRBD2 | CASRLAGASYEQYF | TGTGCCAGCAGGTTAGCGGGTGCCAGCTACGAGCAGTACTTC
TRBJ1-5 | TRBV6-1 | . | TRBD1 | CASSEPGGLSNQPQHF | TGTGCCAGCAGTGAACCAGGGGGCTTGAGCAATCAGCCCCAGCATTTT
TRBJ2-7 | TRBV4-1 | . | . | CASSQESVYEQYF | TGCGCCAGCAGCCAGGAATCGGTCTACGAGCAGTACTTC
TRBJ1-1 | TRBV2 | many | . | CASSGMDTEAFF | TGTGCCAGCAGTGGCATGGACACTGAAGCTTTCTTT
TRBJ1-5 | TRBV4-1 | . | . | CASSQDATSWGQPQHF | TGCGCCAGCAGCCAAGATGCCACCTCATGGGGTCAGCCCCAGCATTTT
TRBJ1-2 | TRBV6-5 | many | TRBD1 | CASSYQGGNGYTF | TGTGCCAGCAGTTACCAGGGGGGAAATGGCTACACCTTC
TRBJ1-1 | TRBV20-1 | many | . | CSARLNSEAFF | TGCAGTGCGCGACTAAACTCTGAAGCTTTCTTT
TRBJ2-6 | TRBV12-3/TRBV12-4 | many | . | CASSLEGSGANVLTF | TGTGCCAGCAGTTTGGAGGGCTCTGGGGCCAACGTCCTGACTTTC
TRBJ1-5 | TRBV30 | few | TRBD1 | CACSGTVFNQPQHF | TGTGCCTGTTCCGGGACAGTCTTCAATCAGCCCCAGCATTTT
TRBJ2-7 | TRBV6-1 | many | . | CASTPTASYEQYF | TGTGCCAGCACCCCGACAGCGAGCTACGAGCAGTACTTC
TRBJ2-4 | TRBV28 | many | TRBD1 | CATFPGQGKNIQYF | TGTGCCACCTTCCCCGGACAGGGGAAAAACATTCAGTACTTC
TRBJ1-5 | TRBV6-2/TRBV6-3 | many | TRBD1 | CASSYLTRDRVYNQPQHF | TGTGCCAGCAGTTACCTTACCCGGGACAGGGTTTACAATCAGCCCCAGCATTTT
TRBJ2-2 | TRBV28 | many | TRBD2 | CASYGGYGELFF | TGTGCCAGTTACGGGGGGTACGGGGAGCTGTTTTTT